This T cell receptor (beta chain) was recovered during a study of T cell repertoires in cytomegalovirus infection. Study details: HLA-B-restricted CMV epitopes that are well studied were used alongside recently identified HLA-C-restricted ones. Matching HLA type, along with CMV infection, was indicated by public TCR beta signatures.

Germline V gives CDR1 MDHEN, CDR2 SYDVKM. Deletions cut 7 bases from V and 1 base from J, with 8 bases between. CDR3 length equals 13 residues. General study findings and limits: Adding up the frequency of public TCR beta families identified people who carried CMV plus the relevant HLA. Ex vivo responses were dominated by HLA-C-restricted CMV-specific TCR beta clonotypes.

Points on this clonotype: Its target is unknown.

MiXCR, applied by TCRdb to the reads, yields one record per CDR3 protein. The sample consists of about 570,000 distinct CDR3 sequences, 40% of them appearing once. The chain carries TRBV28 and TRBJ2-1; D unclear. The TCR sequence derives from a human donor in good health (CMV status not recorded). Some clones in this sample may be carry-over from other donors' samples. The source material was cultured PBMCs, sampled from culture after CMV antigen stimulation. This CDR3 reads CASTGDSYNEQFF. The DNA for the CDR3 is TGTGCCAGCACCGGAGATTCCTACAATGAGCAGTTCTTC.